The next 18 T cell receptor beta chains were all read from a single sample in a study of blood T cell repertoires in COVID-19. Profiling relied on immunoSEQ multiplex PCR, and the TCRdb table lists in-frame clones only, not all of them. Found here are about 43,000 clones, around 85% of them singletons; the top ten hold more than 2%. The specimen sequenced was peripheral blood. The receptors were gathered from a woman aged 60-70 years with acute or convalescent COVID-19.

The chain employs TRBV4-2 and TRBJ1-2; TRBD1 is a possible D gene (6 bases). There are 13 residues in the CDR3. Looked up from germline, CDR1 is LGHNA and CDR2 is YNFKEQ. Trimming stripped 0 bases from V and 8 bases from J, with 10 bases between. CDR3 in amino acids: CASSQDRGEGYTF. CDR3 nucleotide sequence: TGTGCCAGCAGCCAAGACAGGGGAGAGGGCTACACCTTC.

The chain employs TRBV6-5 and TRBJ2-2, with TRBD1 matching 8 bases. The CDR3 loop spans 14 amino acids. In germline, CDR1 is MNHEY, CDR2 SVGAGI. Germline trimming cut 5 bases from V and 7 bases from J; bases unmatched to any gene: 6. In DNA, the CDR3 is TGTGCCAGCAGTCCGGGACAGGAGAGCGGGGAGCTGTTTTTT. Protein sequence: CASSPGQESGELFF.

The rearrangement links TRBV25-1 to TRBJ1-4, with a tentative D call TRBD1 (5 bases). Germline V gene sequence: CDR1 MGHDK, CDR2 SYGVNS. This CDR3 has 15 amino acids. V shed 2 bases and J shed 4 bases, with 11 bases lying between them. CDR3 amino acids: CASSERTQVNEKLFF. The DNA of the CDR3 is TGTGCCAGCAGTGAACGGACACAAGTTAATGAAAAACTGTTTTTT. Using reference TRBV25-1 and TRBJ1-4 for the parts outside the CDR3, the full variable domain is EADIYQTPRYLVIGTGKKITLECSQTMGHDKMYWYQQDPGMELHLIHYSYGVNSTEKGDLSSESTVSRIRTEHFPLTLESARPSHTSQYLCASSERTQVNEKLFFGSGTQLSVL.

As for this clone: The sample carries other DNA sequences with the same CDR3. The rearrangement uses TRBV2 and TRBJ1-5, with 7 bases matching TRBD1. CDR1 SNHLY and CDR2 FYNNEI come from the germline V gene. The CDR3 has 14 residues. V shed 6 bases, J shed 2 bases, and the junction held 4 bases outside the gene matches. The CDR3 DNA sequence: TGTGCCAGCAGGGGTACAGGGGGCAATCAGCCCCAGCATTTT. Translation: CASRGTGGNQPQHF.

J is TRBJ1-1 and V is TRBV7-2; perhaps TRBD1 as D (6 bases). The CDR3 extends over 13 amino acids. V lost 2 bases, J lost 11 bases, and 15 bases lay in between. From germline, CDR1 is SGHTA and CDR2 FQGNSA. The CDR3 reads CASSLRDTPGAFF. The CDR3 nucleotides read TGTGCCAGCAGCTTAAGGGACACCCCTGGGGCTTTCTTT.

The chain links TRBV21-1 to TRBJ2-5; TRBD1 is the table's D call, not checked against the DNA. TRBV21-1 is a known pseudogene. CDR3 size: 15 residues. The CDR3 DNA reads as TGTGCCAGCAGCATTAGGGACAGGGGAAGAGAGACCCAGTACTTC. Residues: CASSIRDRGRETQYF.

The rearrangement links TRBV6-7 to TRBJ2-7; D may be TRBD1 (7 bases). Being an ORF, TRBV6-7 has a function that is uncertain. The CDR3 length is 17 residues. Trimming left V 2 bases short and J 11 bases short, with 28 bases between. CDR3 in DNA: TGTGCCAGCAGTTACCTGATTCAGGGGGGTAAGATAAGCGACGAGTACTTC. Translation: CASSYLIQGGKISDEYF.

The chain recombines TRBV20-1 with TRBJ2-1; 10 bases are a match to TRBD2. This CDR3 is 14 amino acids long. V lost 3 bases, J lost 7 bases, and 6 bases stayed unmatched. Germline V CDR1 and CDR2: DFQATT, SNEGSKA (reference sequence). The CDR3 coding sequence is TGCAGTGCTAGTACGGCTAGCGGGAGAAATGAGCAGTTCTTC. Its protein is CSASTASGRNEQFF.

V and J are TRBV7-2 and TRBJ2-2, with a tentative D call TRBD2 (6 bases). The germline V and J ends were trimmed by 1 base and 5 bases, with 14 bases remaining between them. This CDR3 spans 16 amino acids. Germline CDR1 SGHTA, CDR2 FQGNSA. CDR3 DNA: TGTGCCAGCAGCTTAGTCGACTGGACTATAACCGGGGAGCTGTTTTTT. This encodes CASSLVDWTITGELFF.

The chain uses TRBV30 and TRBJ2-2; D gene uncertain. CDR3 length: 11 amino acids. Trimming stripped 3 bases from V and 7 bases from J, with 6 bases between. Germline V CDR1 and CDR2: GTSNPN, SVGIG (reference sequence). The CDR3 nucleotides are TGTGCCTGGAGCTCACTCGGGGAGCTGTTTTTT. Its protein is CAWSSLGELFF. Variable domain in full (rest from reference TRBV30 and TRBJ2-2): SQTIHQWPATLVQPVGSPLSLECTVEGTSNPNLYWYRQAAGRGLQLLFYSVGIGQISSEVPQNLSASRPQDRQFILSSKKLLLSDSGFYLCAWSSLGELFFGEGSRLTVL.

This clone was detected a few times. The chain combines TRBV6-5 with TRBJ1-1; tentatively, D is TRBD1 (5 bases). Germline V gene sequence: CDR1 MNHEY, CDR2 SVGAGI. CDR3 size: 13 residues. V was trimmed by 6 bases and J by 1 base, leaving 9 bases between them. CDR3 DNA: TGTGCCAGCAGCAACACAGGGAACACTGAAGCTTTCTTT. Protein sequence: CASSNTGNTEAFF.

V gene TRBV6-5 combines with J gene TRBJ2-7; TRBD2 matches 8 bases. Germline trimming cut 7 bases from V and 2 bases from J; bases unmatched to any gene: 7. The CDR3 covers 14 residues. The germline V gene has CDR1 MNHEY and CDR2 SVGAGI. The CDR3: CASNAGGGTYEQYF. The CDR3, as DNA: TGTGCCAGCAATGCCGGGGGGGGCACCTACGAGCAGTACTTC.

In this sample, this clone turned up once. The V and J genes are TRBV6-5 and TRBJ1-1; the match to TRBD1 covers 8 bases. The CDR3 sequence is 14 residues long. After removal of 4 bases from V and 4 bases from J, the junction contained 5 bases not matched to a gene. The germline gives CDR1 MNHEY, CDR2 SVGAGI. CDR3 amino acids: CASSSGQGGTEAFF. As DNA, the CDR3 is TGTGCCAGCAGTTCCGGACAGGGAGGCACTGAAGCTTTCTTT.

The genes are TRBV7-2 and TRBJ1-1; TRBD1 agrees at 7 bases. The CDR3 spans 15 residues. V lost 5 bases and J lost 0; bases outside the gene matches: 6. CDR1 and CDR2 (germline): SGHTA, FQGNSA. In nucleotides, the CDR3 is TGTGCCAGCAGCCTCCAGACAGGGATGAACACTGAAGCTTTCTTT. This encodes CASSLQTGMNTEAFF.

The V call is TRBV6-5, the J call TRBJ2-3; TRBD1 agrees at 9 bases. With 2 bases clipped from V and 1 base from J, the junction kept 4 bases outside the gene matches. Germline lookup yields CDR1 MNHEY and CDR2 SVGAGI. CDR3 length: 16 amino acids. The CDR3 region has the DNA TGTGCCAGCAGTTACACAGGGGGCGCGGGCACAGATACGCAGTATTTT. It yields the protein CASSYTGGAGTDTQYF.

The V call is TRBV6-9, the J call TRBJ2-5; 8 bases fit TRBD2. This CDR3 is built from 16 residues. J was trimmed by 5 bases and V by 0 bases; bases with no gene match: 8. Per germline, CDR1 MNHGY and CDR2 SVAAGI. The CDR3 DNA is TGTGCCAGCAGTTATTCCCGGACTAGCTCCTCGGAGACCCAGTACTTC. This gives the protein CASSYSRTSSSETQYF.

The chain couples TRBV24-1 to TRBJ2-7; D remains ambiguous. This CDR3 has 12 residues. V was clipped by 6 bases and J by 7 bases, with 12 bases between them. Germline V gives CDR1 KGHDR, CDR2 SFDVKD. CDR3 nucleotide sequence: TGTGCCACCAGTCGATCAGGTGGGGAGCAGTACTTC. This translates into CATSRSGGEQYF.

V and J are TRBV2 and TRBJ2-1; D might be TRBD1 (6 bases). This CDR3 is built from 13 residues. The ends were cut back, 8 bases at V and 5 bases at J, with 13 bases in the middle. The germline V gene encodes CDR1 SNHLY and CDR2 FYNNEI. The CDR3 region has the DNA TGTGCCAGCTTATTGGACAGAGACAATGAGCAGTTCTTC. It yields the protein CASLLDRDNEQFF.